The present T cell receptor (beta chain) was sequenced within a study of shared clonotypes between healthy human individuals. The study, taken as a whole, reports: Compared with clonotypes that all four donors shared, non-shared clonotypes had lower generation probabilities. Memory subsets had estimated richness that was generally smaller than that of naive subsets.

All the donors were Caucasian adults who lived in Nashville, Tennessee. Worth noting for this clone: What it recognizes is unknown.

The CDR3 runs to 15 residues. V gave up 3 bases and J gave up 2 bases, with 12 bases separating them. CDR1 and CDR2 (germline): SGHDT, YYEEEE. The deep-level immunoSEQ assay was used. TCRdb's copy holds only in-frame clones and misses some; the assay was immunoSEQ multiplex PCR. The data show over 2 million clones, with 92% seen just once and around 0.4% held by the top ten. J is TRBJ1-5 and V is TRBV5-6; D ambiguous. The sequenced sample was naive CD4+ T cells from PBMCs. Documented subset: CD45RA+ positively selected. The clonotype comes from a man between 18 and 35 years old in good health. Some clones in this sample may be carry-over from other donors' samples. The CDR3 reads CASSSQTLGNQPQHF. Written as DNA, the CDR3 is TGTGCCAGCAGCTCACAAACACTGGGCAATCAGCCCCAGCATTTT. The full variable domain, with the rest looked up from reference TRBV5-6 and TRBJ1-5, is DAGVTQSPTHLIKTRGQQVTLRCSPKSGHDTVSWYQQALGQGPQFIFQYYEEEERQRGNFPDRFSGHQFPNYSSELNVNALLLGDSALYLCASSSQTLGNQPQHFGDGTRLSIL.